This TCR beta chain is from a study of post-analysis software for immune sequencing data. In the study overall: Progressive-relapsing, secondary progressive and relapsing-remitting multiple sclerosis were among the disease courses included. Study outcomes and limitations: When compared against controls, multiple sclerosis patients showed significantly lower normalized Chao1 diversity. There were five or six TRBV segments more frequent in patients than controls, and TRBV5-6, TRBV5-1 and TRBV20-1 were among them. With F measure, samples from one preparation batch clustered together strongly.

TCR beta cDNA libraries included unique molecular identifiers. T cells numbering about 0.95 to 10 million gave rise to about 490,000 cDNA molecules. MiXCR, run by TCRdb on the PCR reads, gives a single entry per CDR3 protein. The table includes over 700,000 distinct CDR3 sequences, roughly 27% detected once. This clonotype was picked up a small number of times. Its specificity is unknown. The CDR3 spans 17 residues. Trimming cost V 1 base and J 0 bases, with 19 bases left between them. Germline CDR1 is DFQATT and CDR2 is SNEGSKA (reference sequence). V gene TRBV20-1 combines with J gene TRBJ2-7; D is possibly TRBD2 (5 bases). Sequences were obtained from blood. The TCR was taken from a girl under 18 with multiple sclerosis. The CDR3 reads CSARGPKSGRGSYEQYF. CDR3 DNA sequence: TGCAGTGCTAGAGGACCAAAATCAGGACGGGGCTCCTACGAGCAGTACTTC.